This T cell receptor (beta chain) emerged from a study of T cell responses to AZD1222 COVID-19 vaccine. Study observations and caveats: Researchers report vaccine-associated CD4 TCRs spanning spike, with dominance at 160-218 and 743-854. Baseline antibody screening turned up just six or seven seropositive AZD1222 recipients.

Of note for this clone: Its antigen is not identified.

The CDR3 runs to 18 residues. Here immunoSEQ multiplex PCR was the method, and the copy in TCRdb shows in-frame clones only, minus some. Altogether 90,000 to 120,000 clones are present, about 90% being singletons, with the ten largest covering about 4.5%. The sequences come from peripheral blood, collected on day 0 of AZD1222 vaccination. This TCR was recovered from an adult in good health. The chain recombines TRBV12-2 with TRBJ2-2. TRBV12-2 is marked as a pseudogene. The CDR3, as DNA: TGTGCAAGTCGCTGGAGCTGGCATTGGGGAAAGAACACCGGGGAGCTGTTTTTT. Translated: CASRWSWHWGKNTGELFF.